The 27 T cell receptor beta chains below come from one sample, sequenced in a study of shared clonotypes between healthy human individuals. Only in-frame clones appear in the TCRdb table, and some are missing; sequencing was by immunoSEQ multiplex PCR. Of over a million clones listed, more than 95% are singletons. The specimen was naive CD4+ T cells sorted from blood. Subset described: CD45RA+ positively selected. All receptors come from a man aged 30 to 39 in good health.

In the case of this clone: The same CDR3 can be traced to other DNA sequences in this sample. The chain couples TRBV2 to TRBJ2-7, with 7 bases identical to TRBD2. The germline gives CDR1 SNHLY, CDR2 FYNNEI. V shed 8 bases, J shed 0 bases, and the junction held 1 base outside the gene matches. This CDR3 has 12 amino acids. The CDR3 nucleotides are TGTGCCAGCGGGGGGGGCTCCTACGAGCAGTACTTC. It specifies CASGGGSYEQYF.

This clone was seen a few times. In the same sample, other DNA sequences code for this CDR3. The rearrangement joins TRBV2 to TRBJ1-4; unclear D gene. Between the trimmed V and J ends, which lost 4 bases and 7 bases, there was a span of 1 base. This CDR3 contains 10 residues. CDR1 is SNHLY and CDR2 is FYNNEI in the germline V gene. The CDR3 nucleotides read TGTGCCAGCAGTGGTGAAAAACTGTTTTTT. Protein product: CASSGEKLFF.

A single count supports this clone. The chain combines TRBV6-6 with TRBJ2-7; D is unclear. The CDR3 runs 14 residues. Per the germline V gene, CDR1 is MNHNY and CDR2 is SVGAGI (reference sequence). V was trimmed by 4 bases and J by 3 bases, leaving 13 bases between them. The CDR3 protein is CASSFRAKGYEQYF. DNA of the CDR3: TGTGCCAGCAGTTTCCGGGCCAAGGGCTACGAGCAGTACTTC.

The rearrangement links TRBV30 to TRBJ1-4, with D maybe TRBD1 (5 bases). CDR3 length: 13 residues. The V and J ends lost 1 base and 8 bases respectively, with 11 bases between them. Germline CDR1 reads GTSNPN; CDR2 reads SVGIG (reference sequence). The CDR3 nucleotides are TGTGCCTGGAGTGACAGTTGGGGGGAAAAACTGTTTTTT. Protein product: CAWSDSWGEKLFF. Using reference TRBV30 and TRBJ1-4 for the parts outside the CDR3, the full variable domain is SQTIHQWPATLVQPVGSPLSLECTVEGTSNPNLYWYRQAAGRGLQLLFYSVGIGQISSEVPQNLSASRPQDRQFILSSKKLLLSDSGFYLCAWSDSWGEKLFFGSGTQLSVL.

CDR3 sequence: CAISSSGGISYEQYF. CDR3 nucleotides: TGTGCCATCAGTTCTTCTGGGGGGATTTCCTACGAGCAGTACTTC. This chain connects TRBV10-3 to TRBJ2-7, with a possible D match to TRBD2 (6 bases). Germline CDR1 and CDR2: ENHRY and SYGVKD. The CDR3 runs to 15 residues. The V end lost 5 bases, the J end lost 1 base, and 15 bases lay between the germline ends.

The chain links TRBV29-1 to TRBJ2-7, with a tentative D call TRBD2 (6 bases). Trimming removed 7 bases from V and 6 bases from J, with 19 bases in between. The CDR3 loop spans 13 amino acids. CDR1 and CDR2 (germline): SQVTM, ANQGSEA. The DNA of the CDR3 is TGCAGCGCCGCGGCCCTGGAGGGTCGCGAGCAGTACTTC. This translates into CSAAALEGREQYF.

This clone was picked up one time. The CDR3 DNA sequence: TGTGCCAGCAGCCCCTTCCCGGGACTAGCCCCCTACGAGCAGTACTTC. Translating gives CASSPFPGLAPYEQYF. The chain joins TRBV27 to TRBJ2-7; TRBD2 matches 9 bases. Losses at the gene ends were 6 bases for V and 2 bases for J; bases not matched to a gene: 11. The V gene's germline CDR1 is MNHEY and CDR2 SMNVEV (reference sequence). This CDR3 contains 16 residues.

The chain has TRBV2 and TRBJ1-4, with TRBD1 identical over 9 bases. Unmatched junction bases numbered 9, after V lost 6 bases and J lost 7 bases. This CDR3 has 15 amino acids. Germline CDR1 SNHLY, CDR2 FYNNEI. The chain's CDR3 is CASREQGAVGEKLFF. CDR3 nucleotide sequence: TGTGCCAGCAGGGAACAGGGGGCGGTCGGTGAAAAACTGTTTTTT.

The chain joins TRBV18 to TRBJ2-1; D not certain. The V end was cut by 6 bases, the J end by 0 bases, with 21 bases between. This CDR3 is 18 amino acids long. CDR1 is KGHSH, CDR2 LQKENI, per germline. The CDR3 protein is CASSLRAETHLSYNEQFF. In DNA, the CDR3 is TGTGCCAGCTCCCTACGGGCGGAAACCCATCTCTCCTACAATGAGCAGTTCTTC.

The chain joins TRBV21-1 to TRBJ2-7; the table's TRBD1 call for D was not verified on the DNA. TRBV21-1 is reported as a pseudogene. The length of the CDR3 is 16 residues. The CDR3, as DNA: TGTGCCAGCAGCAAAGAGGAGCCAGGACAGGGGTCGCCGCAGTACTTC. Amino acids: CASSKEEPGQGSPQYF.

The chain carries TRBV5-1 and TRBJ2-2; D remains unclear. There are 14 residues in the CDR3. Germline values: CDR1 SGHRS, CDR2 YFSETQ. Trimming shortened V by 4 bases and J by 3 bases, and 10 bases separated the two germline ends. The CDR3: CASSPRADTGELFF. The CDR3 DNA reads TGCGCCAGCAGCCCAAGGGCCGACACCGGGGAGCTGTTTTTT.

Remarks on this clone: Other DNA sequences of this sample code for an identical CDR3. The chain is built from TRBV27 and TRBJ1-2; no reliable D call. Germline CDR1 MNHEY, CDR2 SMNVEV (reference sequence). V lost 3 bases and J 4 bases, leaving 9 bases between the germline ends. CDR3 length: 13 residues. CDR3 in amino acids: CASSFRGFYGYTF. The CDR3 DNA follows: TGTGCCAGCAGTTTCCGTGGTTTCTATGGCTACACCTTC.

This chain uses TRBV5-1 with TRBJ2-1, with TRBD2 matching over 8 bases. Germline CDR1 reads SGHRS; CDR2 reads YFSETQ. V lost 8 bases and J lost 5; bases outside the gene matches: 12. The CDR3 is 15 residues long. CDR3 sequence: CARKDSGIAHNEQFF. CDR3 sequence (DNA): TGCGCCAGAAAGGATAGCGGGATAGCCCACAATGAGCAGTTCTTC.

The J gene is TRBJ1-5, the V gene TRBV7-6; tentative D call: TRBD1 (6 bases). Germline CDR1 is SGHVS and CDR2 is FNYEAQ. Trimming took off 4 bases at V and 6 bases at J, with 25 bases between the two ends. This CDR3 contains 18 residues. CDR3 in amino acids: CASSSRIQTGTTFQPQHF. Here the CDR3 DNA reads TGTGCCAGCAGCTCCCGAATTCAGACAGGAACAACTTTTCAGCCCCAGCATTTT.

This rearrangement joins TRBV21-1 to TRBJ2-7; no DNA check was done on the table's D call, TRBD2. TRBV21-1 is reported as a pseudogene. CDR3 length: 16 amino acids. DNA for the CDR3: TGTGCCAGCAGCAAAGCTAAAGGACTAGTCCTCTACGAGCAGTACTTC. Translating it yields CASSKAKGLVLYEQYF.

The chain joins TRBV5-1 to TRBJ2-3; 11 bases line up with TRBD2. Germline values: CDR1 SGHRS, CDR2 YFSETQ. Trimming removed 1 base from V and 5 bases from J; junction bases left unmatched: 9. CDR3 size: 17 residues. The chain's CDR3 is CASSLKGLAELGDTQYF. CDR3 DNA sequence: TGCGCCAGCAGCTTGAAGGGACTAGCGGAATTGGGAGATACGCAGTATTTT.

This chain joins TRBV18 and TRBJ2-1; TRBD1 matches at 9 bases. The germline V gene has CDR1 KGHSH and CDR2 LQKENI. Trimming at V came to 6 bases and at J to 9 bases, leaving 12 bases not matched to a gene. This CDR3 comprises 15 residues. The CDR3 reads CASSRGQGSVLEQFF. In DNA form, the CDR3 reads TGTGCCAGCTCTAGGGGACAGGGCTCGGTTCTTGAGCAGTTCTTC.

The genes are TRBV18 and TRBJ2-3; D unresolved. The CDR3 covers 16 residues. The V end was cut by 0 bases, the J end by 2 bases, with 12 bases between. Germline values: CDR1 KGHSH, CDR2 LQKENI. Here the CDR3 reads CASSPPFRSNTDTQYF. CDR3 nucleotides: TGTGCCAGCTCACCACCGTTCCGTTCCAACACAGATACGCAGTATTTT.

The chain has TRBV27 and TRBJ1-4; 7 bases fit TRBD1. CDR1 is MNHEY, CDR2 SMNVEV, per germline (reference sequence). The CDR3 is 15 residues long. V was clipped by 5 bases and J by 8 bases; unmatched bases: 11. CDR3 in DNA: TGTGCCAGCAGTCCGGACAGGACCAGGCTAGAAAAACTGTTTTTT. Amino acids: CASSPDRTRLEKLFF.

The CDR3 reads CASSQVSRANTEAFF. The CDR3 coding sequence is TGCGCCAGCAGCCAAGTTTCCAGGGCGAACACTGAAGCTTTCTTT. This chain connects TRBV4-1 to TRBJ1-1, with a weak D call TRBD1 (5 bases). Germline CDR1 is MGHRA and CDR2 is YSYEKL. Trimming shortened V by 1 base and J by 1 base, and 10 bases separated the two germline ends. The CDR3 totals 15 residues.

The genes are TRBV9 and TRBJ2-3; the match to TRBD2 covers 7 bases. V dropped 0 bases and J dropped 2; count of bases not matched to a gene: 6. The V gene's germline CDR1 is SGDLS and CDR2 YYNGEE. This CDR3 spans 16 amino acids. The CDR3 region is CASSVGSSGHTDTQYF. The CDR3, as DNA: TGTGCCAGCAGCGTAGGGTCTAGCGGACACACAGATACGCAGTATTTT.

The genes are TRBV19 and TRBJ2-5; 7 nucleotides match TRBD1. From germline, CDR1 is LNHDA and CDR2 SQIVND (reference sequence). J lost 5 bases, V lost 6 bases, and 12 bases had no gene match. The CDR3 consists of 15 residues. CDR3 nucleotide sequence: TGTGCCAGTAGCCGGGGACAGAAAGATAGGGAGACCCAGTACTTC. This sequence encodes CASSRGQKDRETQYF.

V and J are TRBV9 and TRBJ2-1; maybe TRBD2 (6 bases). This CDR3 region has 21 residues. With 0 bases removed from V and 0 bases from J, the gap between germline ends came to 25 bases. Germline CDR1 and CDR2: SGDLS and YYNGEE. The CDR3 DNA follows: TGTGCCAGCAGCGTAGGGTTAGGGGAGGCCCGATCAGTTGGCTCCTACAATGAGCAGTTCTTC. Its translation is CASSVGLGEARSVGSYNEQFF.

The rearrangement joins TRBV5-1 to TRBJ2-2; 15 nucleotides match TRBD2. Unmatched junction bases numbered 9, after V lost 4 bases and J lost 5 bases. The CDR3 totals 18 residues. The germline CDR1 and CDR2 sequences are SGHRS and YFSETQ. CDR3 nucleotide sequence: TGCGCCAGCAGCCCTGGGGGACTAGCGGGAGGCATTACCGGGGAGCTGTTTTTT. Protein: CASSPGGLAGGITGELFF.

In this sample, this clone turned up once. The chain recombines TRBV11-3 with TRBJ2-2; the match to TRBD2 covers 9 bases. V gave up 3 bases and J gave up 6 bases; unmatched junction bases: 5. CDR1 is SGHNT, CDR2 YENEEA, per germline. This CDR3 has 15 residues. CDR3 sequence: CASSLNLAGAGELFF. In DNA, the CDR3 is TGTGCCAGCAGCTTGAATTTAGCGGGAGCCGGGGAGCTGTTTTTT. Full variable domain (remainder filled in from reference TRBV11-3 and TRBJ2-2): EAGVVQSPRYKIIEKKQPVAFWCNPISGHNTLYWYLQNLGQGPELLIRYENEEAVDDSQLPKDRFSAERLKGVDSTLKIQPAELGDSAVYLCASSLNLAGAGELFFGEGSRLTVL.

The chain is built from TRBV18 and TRBJ2-7; possible D gene TRBD2, 5 bases. CDR1 KGHSH and CDR2 LQKENI come from the germline V gene. The CDR3 covers 15 residues. With 2 bases removed from V and 3 bases from J, the gap between germline ends came to 14 bases. The CDR3 here is CASSPGSQRHYEQYF. DNA for the CDR3: TGTGCCAGCTCACCAGGTTCACAGCGGCACTACGAGCAGTACTTC.

The chain combines TRBV29-1 with TRBJ1-2, with TRBD1 matching 7 bases. The germline gives CDR1 SQVTM, CDR2 ANQGSEA. This CDR3 region has 14 residues. Germline trimming cut 6 bases from V and 4 bases from J; bases unmatched to any gene: 11. This CDR3 is CSVAQRGRFYGYTF. CDR3 nucleotides: TGCAGCGTCGCCCAAAGGGGGCGCTTCTATGGCTACACCTTC.